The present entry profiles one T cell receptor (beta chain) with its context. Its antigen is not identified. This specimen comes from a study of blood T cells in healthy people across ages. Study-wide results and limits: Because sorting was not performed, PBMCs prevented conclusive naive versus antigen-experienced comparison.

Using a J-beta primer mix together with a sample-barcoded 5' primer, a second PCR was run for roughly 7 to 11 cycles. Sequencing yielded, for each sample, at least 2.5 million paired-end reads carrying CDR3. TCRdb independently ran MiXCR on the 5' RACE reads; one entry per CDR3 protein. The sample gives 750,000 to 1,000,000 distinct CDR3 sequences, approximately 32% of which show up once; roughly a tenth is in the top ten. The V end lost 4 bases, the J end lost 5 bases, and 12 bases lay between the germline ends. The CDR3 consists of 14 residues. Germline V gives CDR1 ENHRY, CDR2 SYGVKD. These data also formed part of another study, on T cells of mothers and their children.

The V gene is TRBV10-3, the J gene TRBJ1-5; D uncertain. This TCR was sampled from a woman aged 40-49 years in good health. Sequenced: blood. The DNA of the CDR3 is TGTGCCATCAGTGTCCCGGCACTTGATCAGCCCCAGCATTTT. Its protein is CAISVPALDQPQHF.